The next 13 T cell receptor beta chains were all read from a single sample in a study of shared clonotypes between healthy human individuals. TCRdb's table, derived via immunoSEQ multiplex PCR, lists solely in-frame clones and lacks some. This table holds hundreds of thousands of clones, around 72% found once. Material: memory CD4+ T cells sorted from blood. The subset was: CD45RA-negative fraction. The receptors were gathered from a woman in her twenties or thirties in good health.

The genes are TRBV28 and TRBJ1-2; the D is unclear. CDR3 length: 15 residues. V lost 5 bases and J 0 bases, leaving 13 bases between the germline ends. The V gene's germline CDR1 is MDHEN and CDR2 SYDVKM. CDR3 protein: CASSRTGRTNYGYTF. The CDR3 DNA follows: TGTGCCAGCAGTAGGACCGGGAGGACTAACTATGGCTACACCTTC.

The count of this clone is one. The genes are TRBV10-1 and TRBJ1-1, with D perhaps matching TRBD1 (6 bases). Germline V gene lookup returns CDR1 WNHNN and CDR2 SYGVQD (reference sequence). The CDR3 sequence is 13 residues long. Trimming cost V 6 bases and J 5 bases, with 13 bases left between them. In nucleotides, the CDR3 is TGCGCCAGCAGAGGAGGAGGGGGGACTGAAGCTTTCTTT. It codes for CASRGGGGTEAFF.

This chain joins TRBV5-1 and TRBJ2-5, with D tentatively TRBD1 or TRBD2 (5 bases each). The germline V and J ends were trimmed by 8 bases and 6 bases, with 20 bases remaining between them. The CDR3 covers 14 residues. Germline V gene lookup returns CDR1 SGHRS and CDR2 YFSETQ. The CDR3 protein is CASYNGAEAKTQYF. CDR3 DNA: TGCGCCAGTTATAACGGGGCAGAAGCAAAGACCCAGTACTTC. Based on the CDR3 plus reference TRBV5-1 and TRBJ2-5, the full variable domain is KAGVTQTPRYLIKTRGQQVTLSCSPISGHRSVSWYQQTPGQGLQFLFEYFSETQRNKGNFPGRFSGRQFSNSRSEMNVSTLELGDSALYLCASYNGAEAKTQYFGPGTRLLVL.

This clone was recorded a few times. The chain joins TRBV2 to TRBJ2-5, with D tentatively TRBD2 (6 bases). Deletions cut 5 bases from V and 5 bases from J, with 12 bases between. This CDR3 is 13 amino acids long. Germline V gene lookup returns CDR1 SNHLY and CDR2 FYNNEI. In DNA, the CDR3 is TGTGCCAGCAGTCAGACTAGGTCGGAGACCCAGTACTTC. This sequence encodes CASSQTRSETQYF. The full variable domain, its missing parts supplied by reference TRBV2 and TRBJ2-5, is EPEVTQTPSHQVTQMGQEVILRCVPISNHLYFYWYRQILGQKVEFLVSFYNNEISEKSEIFDDQFSVERPDGSNFTLKIRSTKLEDSAMYFCASSQTRSETQYFGPGTRLLVL.

This rearrangement joins TRBV5-1 to TRBJ2-1; D is undetermined. This CDR3 has 14 residues. The germline CDR1 and CDR2 sequences are SGHRS and YFSETQ. Trimming pared 3 bases from V and 10 bases from J, leaving 17 bases between. For the CDR3, the DNA is TGCGCCAGCAGCTCCCAGACTGCCCCTATAGAGCAGTTCTTC. The encoded protein is CASSSQTAPIEQFF. Complete variable domain (other parts from reference TRBV5-1 and TRBJ2-1): KAGVTQTPRYLIKTRGQQVTLSCSPISGHRSVSWYQQTPGQGLQFLFEYFSETQRNKGNFPGRFSGRQFSNSRSEMNVSTLELGDSALYLCASSSQTAPIEQFFGPGTRLTVL.

The rearrangement uses TRBV7-9 and TRBJ2-3; 13 nucleotides match TRBD2. This CDR3 has 17 residues. Losses at the gene ends were 5 bases for V and 4 bases for J; bases not matched to a gene: 9. Germline V gene lookup returns CDR1 SEHNR and CDR2 FQNEAQ (reference sequence). Written as DNA, the CDR3 is TGTGCCAGCAGCCCCGCCGGACTAGCGGGAGTTCCAGATACGCAGTATTTT. Translating gives CASSPAGLAGVPDTQYF.

A single count supports this clone. The chain uses TRBV7-3 and TRBJ1-1; D gene unclear. CDR1 SGHTA and CDR2 FQGTGA come from the germline V gene. The CDR3 spans 13 residues. V shed 4 bases and J shed 3 bases, with 9 bases lying between them. CDR3 nucleotides: TGTGCCAGCAGCTCTCAATTAGACACTGAAGCTTTCTTT. Translating gives CASSSQLDTEAFF.

Only one count was recorded for this clone. The chain has TRBV10-3 and TRBJ1-5; 10 positions match TRBD1. Germline assignment: CDR1 ENHRY and CDR2 SYGVKD. The trim removed 6 bases at V and 3 bases at J, leaving 5 bases unmatched. The CDR3 spans 15 residues. This CDR3 reads CAISKGQGNNQPQHF. The CDR3 coding sequence is TGTGCCATCAGCAAGGGACAGGGGAACAATCAGCCCCAGCATTTT.

The chain is built from TRBV19 and TRBJ2-3; 9 bases align to TRBD2. The CDR3 is made up of 17 amino acids. Germline trimming cut 5 bases from V and 1 base from J; bases unmatched to any gene: 10. Germline-derived CDR1 and CDR2 are LNHDA and SQIVND (reference sequence). In DNA, the CDR3 is TGTGCCAGTAGTTTCGGTCCCGGACTAGCGCGCACAGATACGCAGTATTTT. This sequence encodes CASSFGPGLARTDTQYF.

The rearrangement uses TRBV2 and TRBJ2-1; D may be TRBD2 (6 bases). This CDR3 contains 15 residues. The V and J ends lost 5 bases and 0 bases respectively, with 11 bases between them. Germline V gene data show CDR1 as SNHLY and CDR2 as FYNNEI. The CDR3 reads CASSFSGASYNEQFF. For the CDR3, the DNA is TGTGCCAGCAGTTTTAGCGGAGCCTCCTACAATGAGCAGTTCTTC.

This clone was observed a few times. The rearrangement joins TRBV19 to TRBJ2-2; D uncertain. The CDR3 has 15 residues. V lost 0 bases and J lost 1, with 6 bases in between. Germline V gives CDR1 LNHDA, CDR2 SQIVND (reference sequence). The CDR3, as DNA: TGTGCCAGTAGTATAGATGCTTTGAACACCGGGGAGCTGTTTTTT. Amino acid sequence: CASSIDALNTGELFF.

The chain combines TRBV5-6 with TRBJ1-5; TRBD1 matches 9 bases. The length of the CDR3 is 15 residues. From germline, CDR1 is SGHDT and CDR2 YYEEEE. V was clipped by 4 bases and J by 7 bases; unmatched bases: 9. This CDR3 reads CASSKGQGSLQPQHF. The CDR3 DNA follows: TGTGCCAGCAGCAAGGGACAGGGCTCATTGCAGCCCCAGCATTTT.

This clone was counted many times. This chain connects TRBV9 to TRBJ1-2, with D perhaps matching TRBD1 (5 bases). Germline V CDR1 and CDR2: SGDLS, YYNGEE. V shed 3 bases and J shed 7 bases, with 13 bases lying between them. CDR3 length equals 13 residues. The CDR3: CASSADKIGGYTF. Written as DNA, the CDR3 is TGTGCCAGCAGCGCGGACAAGATAGGTGGCTACACCTTC.